A single sample gave rise to the 17 T cell receptor beta chains below, sequenced in a study of blood T cell repertoires in COVID-19. Sequenced by immunoSEQ multiplex PCR; TCRdb stores in-frame clones only, minus some. The sample lists 250,000 or so clones; more than 80% were seen once. The specimen sequenced was PBMCs or T cells enriched from blood (not recorded which). These receptors came from a man in his 60s who had recovered from COVID-19.

The J gene is TRBJ1-6, the V gene TRBV6-5, with 9 bases identical to TRBD1. The CDR3 totals 16 residues. Germline V gene sequence: CDR1 MNHEY, CDR2 SVGAGI. V was clipped by 4 bases and J by 1 base; unmatched bases: 2. CDR3 region: CASSFDRGSYNSPLHF. The CDR3 region has the DNA TGTGCCAGCAGTTTTGACAGGGGGTCCTATAATTCACCCCTCCACTTT.

This chain connects TRBV7-8 to TRBJ2-5, with a weak D call TRBD2 (6 bases). CDR1 is SGHVS, CDR2 FQNEAQ, per germline. The germline V and J ends were trimmed by 4 bases and 1 base, with 13 bases remaining between them. The CDR3 is made up of 15 amino acids. CDR3 loop: CASSSGGGAQETQYF. Here the CDR3 DNA reads TGTGCCAGCAGCTCCGGCGGAGGGGCCCAAGAGACCCAGTACTTC.

This rearrangement joins TRBV30 to TRBJ2-3; D is possibly TRBD2 (6 bases). This CDR3 is built from 16 residues. CDR1 is GTSNPN and CDR2 is SVGIG in the germline V gene (reference sequence). V was cut by 2 bases and J by 2 bases, with 17 bases left in between. In nucleotides, the CDR3 is TGTGCCTGGAGTCCCAATGGGAGGAGGATCACAGATACGCAGTATTTT. Its protein is CAWSPNGRRITDTQYF.

Comments on this clone: A read error may produce the germline difference seen at one junction end. The J gene is TRBJ2-5, the V gene TRBV7-7; possibly TRBD2 for D (6 bases). In germline, CDR1 is SSHAT, CDR2 FNYEAQ (reference sequence). The CDR3 totals 15 residues. Here the CDR3 reads CASSLGGGGQETQYF. The DNA for the CDR3 is TGTGCTAGCAGCTTAGGTGGGGGAGGACAAGAGACCCAGTACTTC. The full variable domain, its missing parts supplied by reference TRBV7-7 and TRBJ2-5, is GAGVSQSPRYKVTKRGQDVTLRCDPISSHATLYWYQQALGQGPEFLTYFNYEAQPDKSGLPSDRFSAERPEGSISTLTIQRTEQRDSAMYRCASSLGGGGQETQYFGPGTRLLVL.

This rearrangement joins TRBV10-2 to TRBJ1-1; D not certain. Germline-derived CDR1 and CDR2 are WSHSY and SAAADI. V was clipped by 3 bases and J by 6 bases, with 11 bases between them. This CDR3 contains 13 residues. For the CDR3, the DNA is TGCGCCAGCAGTGAATGGGGAGCCCCTGAAGCTTTCTTT. Residues: CASSEWGAPEAFF.

Concerning this clone itself: The junction departs from germline at one end; a sequencing error may be responsible. V usage is TRBV7-2 and J usage is TRBJ1-5; possibly TRBD1 for D (5 bases). The CDR3 spans 13 residues. Looked up from germline, CDR1 is SGHTA and CDR2 is FQGNSA. This chain's CDR3 is CASSLAGGQPQHF. CDR3 DNA sequence: TGTGCCAGCAGCCTAGCGGGGGGTCAGCCCCAGCATTTT.

The V and J genes are TRBV29-1 and TRBJ2-3, with no clear D. This CDR3 spans 12 amino acids. Trimming left V 3 bases short and J 0 bases short, with 4 bases between. Germline V gene lookup returns CDR1 SQVTM and CDR2 ANQGSEA. The CDR3: CSVESSTDTQYF. As DNA, the CDR3 is TGCAGCGTTGAGTCTAGCACAGATACGCAGTATTTT.

In its sample, this clone was seen once. The chain combines TRBV6-5 with TRBJ1-1; tentative D call: TRBD1 (6 bases). CDR3 length equals 16 residues. Germline V CDR1 and CDR2: MNHEY, SVGAGI. The ends were cut back, 2 bases at V and 0 bases at J, with 13 bases in the middle. CDR3 sequence (DNA): TGTGCCAGCAGTTACGCACTTGGGACACTGAACACTGAAGCTTTCTTT. It is translated as CASSYALGTLNTEAFF.

The chain joins TRBV30 to TRBJ1-2, with D maybe TRBD1 (5 bases). This CDR3 comprises 13 residues. Germline values: CDR1 GTSNPN, CDR2 SVGIG (reference sequence). Trimming removed 5 bases at V and 4 bases at J, with 14 bases between. CDR3 region: CAWGEGLGYGYTF. As DNA, the CDR3 is TGTGCCTGGGGAGAGGGACTGGGCTATGGCTACACCTTC.

V and J are TRBV3-1 (or the pseudogene TRBV3-2) and TRBJ1-2, with D uncertain. The CDR3 sequence is 14 residues long. CDR1 is LGHDT and CDR2 is YNNKEL in the germline V gene (reference sequence). Trimming shortened V by 2 bases and J by 9 bases, and 16 bases separated the two germline ends. CDR3 DNA: TGTGCCAGCAGCCAAAATGTGGGCAACCCAAGCTACACCTTC. Translated: CASSQNVGNPSYTF.

The chain has TRBV24-1 and TRBJ1-2; 7 positions match TRBD1. This CDR3 has 14 amino acids. The trim removed 4 bases at V and 8 bases at J, leaving 9 bases unmatched. Germline loops: CDR1 KGHDR, CDR2 SFDVKD. CDR3 region: CATSDKNRGGGYTF. The CDR3 coding sequence is TGTGCCACCAGTGACAAAAACAGGGGAGGCGGCTACACCTTC.

The chain recombines TRBV19 with TRBJ1-1, with TRBD1 matching 7 bases. Germline trimming cut 5 bases from V and 0 bases from J; bases unmatched to any gene: 6. The CDR3 has 15 residues. Germline CDR1 reads LNHDA; CDR2 reads SQIVND (reference sequence). CDR3 DNA: TGTGCCAGTAGTCCCAGGGGGAGAATGAACACTGAAGCTTTCTTT. It translates to CASSPRGRMNTEAFF.

This chain joins TRBV6-2 or TRBV6-3 and TRBJ2-2; TRBD2 agrees at 9 bases. The trim removed 5 bases at V and 5 bases at J, leaving 6 bases unmatched. The CDR3 has 15 amino acids. Germline V gene data show CDR1 as MNHEY and CDR2 as SVGEGT. This chain's CDR3 is CASSEQRGVTGELFF. For the CDR3, the DNA is TGTGCCAGCAGTGAGCAGCGGGGGGTGACCGGGGAGCTGTTTTTT.

The chain carries TRBV29-1 and TRBJ1-5; D not resolved. V was cut by 5 bases and J by 3 bases, with 8 bases left in between. Germline V CDR1 and CDR2: SQVTM, ANQGSEA. This CDR3 has 12 amino acids. In nucleotides, the CDR3 is TGCAGCGTTCTCAACAACAATCAGCCCCAGCATTTT. Encoded protein: CSVLNNNQPQHF.

The rearrangement uses TRBV11-2 and TRBJ1-1, with a weak D call TRBD1 (6 bases). V lost 5 bases and J 3 bases, leaving 13 bases between the germline ends. The length of the CDR3 is 14 residues. Per the germline V gene, CDR1 is SGHAT and CDR2 is FQNNGV. CDR3 amino acids: CASSTRDTYTEAFF. CDR3 bases: TGTGCCAGCAGCACCCGGGACACATACACTGAAGCTTTCTTT.

This clone has a single count. The chain employs TRBV29-1 and TRBJ1-1; D call uncertain. From germline, CDR1 is SQVTM and CDR2 ANQGSEA. The V end lost 8 bases, the J end lost 4 bases, and 14 bases lay between the germline ends. The length of the CDR3 is 12 residues. The DNA of the CDR3 is TGCAGCCACCGGGGAGCCGGCACTGAAGCTTTCTTT. It specifies CSHRGAGTEAFF.

The gene calls are TRBV5-1 and TRBJ2-5, with 8 positions matching TRBD2. The germline gives CDR1 SGHRS, CDR2 YFSETQ. V was clipped by 5 bases and J by 3 bases; unmatched bases: 9. The CDR3 length is 15 residues. The DNA for the CDR3 is TGCGCCAGCAGTTTCTTCCCAGCGGGGGAAGAGACCCAGTACTTC. It codes for CASSFFPAGEETQYF. Drawing the rest from reference TRBV5-1 and TRBJ2-5, the complete variable domain is KAGVTQTPRYLIKTRGQQVTLSCSPISGHRSVSWYQQTPGQGLQFLFEYFSETQRNKGNFPGRFSGRQFSNSRSEMNVSTLELGDSALYLCASSFFPAGEETQYFGPGTRLLVL.